This T cell receptor (beta chain) was identified in a study of technical replicates of blood from several donors. Sequencing was performed with immunoSEQ multiplex PCR; in TCRdb, only in-frame clones are kept and a portion is missing. The data hold fewer than 100,000 clones, with over 85% observed a single time. This sequence originates from a human donor in good health. Sequencing input: T cells isolated from PBMCs.

The CDR3 region is CATSRGDTQETQYF. CDR3 DNA: TGTGCCACCAGCAGAGGGGACACCCAAGAGACCCAGTACTTC. This sequence joins TRBV15 and TRBJ2-5; a weak D match, TRBD1 (6 bases). Germline V gene sequence: CDR1 LNHNV, CDR2 YYDKDF (reference sequence). This CDR3 has 14 amino acids. The V gene lost 1 base and the J gene lost 1 base, with 7 bases spanning the gap. The full variable domain, rest sourced from reference TRBV15 and TRBJ2-5, is DAMVIQNPRYQVTQFGKPVTLSCSQTLNHNVMYWYQQKSSQAPKLLFHYYDKDFNNEADTPDNFQSRRPNTSFCFLDIRSPGLGDTAMYLCATSRGDTQETQYFGPGTRLLVL.